A selection of T cell receptor beta chains follows, all from one sample in a study of circulating tumor DNA in untreated peripheral T-cell lymphoma. TCRdb keeps only in-frame clones here, not all; method: immunoSEQ multiplex PCR. The sample gives around 6,300 clones, less than 70% of which show up once; around 50% is in the top ten. Sequenced input: tumor tissue. The receptors were gathered from a human donor with peripheral T-cell lymphoma. Both conserved end residues are part of each CDR3.

V	J	CDR3
TRBV18	TRBJ1-5	CASLLGSPEGIQPQHF
TRBV5-1	TRBJ2-1	CASSLYHETGDNEQFF
TRBV29-1	TRBJ2-7	CSVEDTRDTYEQYF
TRBV11-3	TRBJ1-3	CASSLEGQLSTGNTIYF
TRBV11-3	TRBJ1-3	CASSFLYGETGNTIYF
TRBV19	TRBJ1-3	CASSYGWSSGNTIYF
TRBV12-5	TRBJ2-7	CASRGPGKYEQYF
TRBV25-1	TRBJ2-3	CASSEALTQADTQYF
TRBV11-3	TRBJ1-1	CASSLIIGRNTEAFF
TRBV6-8	TRBJ1-6	CASSYSGPSSYNSPLHF
TRBV18	TRBJ1-2	CASSPLDRSNYGYTF
TRBV5-1	TRBJ2-7	CASSWQGQGREQYF
TRBV6-8	TRBJ1-6	CASSYLSGSSPLHF
TRBV2	TRBJ1-2	CASSELGTGDGYTF
TRBV30	TRBJ2-6	CAWTGRLLSGANVLTF
TRBV15	TRBJ2-7	CATSKDWARNYEQYF
TRBV19	TRBJ1-2	CASRPGTGLGYTF
TRBV11-3	TRBJ2-2	CASSQRSLAPNTGELFF
TRBV15	TRBJ2-7	CATSRDSSYTYEQYF
TRBV5-1	TRBJ2-3	CASSLKVSIGDTQYF
TRBV5-1	TRBJ2-2	CASSPDANTGELFF
TRBV29-1	TRBJ2-3	CSVEDYRGQPDTQYF
TRBV15	TRBJ1-5	CATSRGGVGQPQHF
TRBV5-1	TRBJ1-4	CASRGLSANEKLFF
TRBV15	TRBJ1-2	CATSNPGGGYGYTF
TRBV11-3	TRBJ2-5	CASSPFDRNQETQYF
TRBV6-8	TRBJ2-3	CASSYTDRIHSSLDTQYF
TRBV28	TRBJ2-4	CASSFLTAFTAKNIQYF
TRBV6-8	TRBJ2-5	CASSFSDVTGTQYF
TRBV1	TRBJ2-3	CASSQYSAGVVTDTQYF
TRBV19	TRBJ1-1	CASSMRGAGTEAFF
TRBV30	TRBJ1-2	CAWRTAGRAGGYTF
TRBV7-2	TRBJ2-5	CASSYGSQETQYF
TRBV18	TRBJ2-5	CASSPRLAGGNPQETQYF
TRBV6-4	TRBJ1-3	CASSNNRGLGTIYF
TRBV7-5	TRBJ2-7	CASSPCPGQSYEQYF
TRBV12-5	TRBJ2-2	CASGLVILAGASGELFF
TRBV18	TRBJ2-7	CASSSSGYEQYF
TRBV11-3	TRBJ1-5	CASKTRWGPNQPQHF
TRBV25-1	TRBJ2-5	CASSEFSGFQGTQYF
TRBV11-3	TRBJ2-4	CASSVSGSGAKNIQYF
TRBV19	TRBJ2-2	CASSIGQGRYTGELFF
TRBV12-5	TRBJ1-1	CASQLRRNTEAFF
TRBV29-1	TRBJ1-5	CSVKSGNQPQHF
TRBV10-1	TRBJ2-3	CARPSGLETDTQYF
TRBV19	TRBJ2-3	CASSITGGPTDTQYF
TRBV23-1	TRBJ2-5	CASSQRDRVQETQYF
TRBV28	TRBJ1-6	CASSRRQGDNSPLHF
TRBV27	TRBJ1-4	CASSFQGREKLFF
TRBV12-5	TRBJ1-2	CASGLVLSPSGYTF
TRBV11-3	TRBJ1-5	CASSRRISNQPQHF
TRBV23-1	TRBJ2-7	CASSPGGGWGEQYF
TRBV6-8	TRBJ2-4	CASRTSGAGKAQNIQYF
TRBV9	TRBJ2-7	CASSVGGDRASRRYYEQYF
TRBV6-7	TRBJ1-5	CASRYQQGGGNQPQHF
TRBV30	TRBJ1-4	CAWNGHTKNEKLFF
TRBV6-4	TRBJ2-3	CASSLLAGLGDTQYF
TRBV30	TRBJ2-6	CAWSDKGQNRGANVLTF
TRBV10-3	TRBJ2-1	CAISESAVEQFF